The 30 T cell receptor beta chains below were found in one sample sequenced in a study of shared clonotypes between healthy human individuals. Clones were sequenced by immunoSEQ multiplex PCR, and TCRdb holds only the in-frame ones, with some missing. The table lists millions of clones, about 92% of them singletons. The sequenced material came from naive CD4+ T cells sorted from blood. This sample's subset: CD45RA+ positively selected. The source of these receptors is a man younger than 35 in good health.

J is TRBJ1-1 and V is TRBV19; D uncertain. In germline, CDR1 is LNHDA, CDR2 SQIVND (reference sequence). This CDR3 has 14 amino acids. The V end was cut by 0 bases, the J end by 4 bases, with 9 bases between. The CDR3 DNA is TGTGCCAGTAGTATAGATCGTTGGGGCACTGAAGCTTTCTTT. Protein: CASSIDRWGTEAFF.

This rearrangement joins TRBV19 to TRBJ2-4; TRBD1 matches 9 bases. V was clipped by 3 bases and J by 0 bases; unmatched bases: 9. The CDR3 sequence is 18 residues long. CDR1 LNHDA and CDR2 SQIVND come from the germline V gene (reference sequence). CDR3 loop: CASSITGQGSLAKNIQYF. The CDR3 DNA sequence: TGTGCCAGTAGTATTACTGGACAGGGGTCCCTAGCCAAAAACATTCAGTACTTC.

The count of this clone is one. CDR3 sequence (DNA): TGTGCCAGCAGCCGAACTAGCGACGAGCAGTACTTC. Amino acids: CASSRTSDEQYF. The chain joins TRBV6-5 to TRBJ2-7, with 7 bases lining up with TRBD2. The CDR3 sequence is 12 residues long. Germline V CDR1 and CDR2: MNHEY, SVGAGI. V gave up 6 bases and J gave up 5 bases; unmatched junction bases: 4.

The J gene is TRBJ1-1, the V gene TRBV7-9; maybe TRBD1 (5 bases). CDR1 is SEHNR, CDR2 FQNEAQ, per germline (reference sequence). The CDR3 consists of 15 residues. V lost 1 base to trimming and J lost 4 bases, with 13 bases between them. CDR3 region: CASSLVGRGVTEAFF. CDR3 sequence (DNA): TGTGCCAGCAGCTTAGTGGGGCGGGGAGTCACTGAAGCTTTCTTT. The whole variable domain, filled in from reference TRBV7-9 and TRBJ1-1, reads DTGVSQNPRHKITKRGQNVTFRCDPISEHNRLYWYRQTLGQGPEFLTYFQNEAQLEKSRLLSDRFSAERPKGSFSTLEIQRTEQGDSAMYLCASSLVGRGVTEAFFGQGTRLTVV.

The chain links TRBV6-1 to TRBJ2-3; D is undetermined. Germline CDR1 and CDR2: MNHNS and SASEGT. The CDR3 contains 14 residues. V was clipped by 6 bases and J by 1 base, with 11 bases between them. The CDR3 loop reads CASRGLGGTDTQYF. DNA of the CDR3: TGTGCCAGCAGGGGATTGGGTGGCACAGATACGCAGTATTTT.

V is TRBV25-1 and J is TRBJ2-7; 9 nucleotides match TRBD1. The CDR3 has 15 amino acids. The V gene's germline CDR1 is MGHDK and CDR2 SYGVNS. Unmatched junction bases numbered 11, after V lost 6 bases and J lost 5 bases. The CDR3 protein is CASSPSGTGYHEQYF. DNA of the CDR3: TGTGCCAGCAGCCCGAGTGGGACAGGGTATCACGAGCAGTACTTC.

This chain connects TRBV27 to TRBJ2-5, with D tentatively TRBD2 (5 bases). CDR1 MNHEY and CDR2 SMNVEV come from the germline V gene (reference sequence). CDR3 length equals 17 residues. The ends were cut back, 0 bases at V and 4 bases at J, with 18 bases in the middle. The CDR3 DNA follows: TGTGCCAGCAGTTTATCATCCCAGAGAACGGGAATAGAGACCCAGTACTTC. Residues: CASSLSSQRTGIETQYF.

The chain joins TRBV10-3 to TRBJ2-1; tentative D call: TRBD2 (7 bases). CDR3 size: 14 residues. The V end was cut by 0 bases, the J end by 6 bases, with 9 bases between. Per the germline V gene, CDR1 is ENHRY and CDR2 is SYGVKD. The CDR3 region has the DNA TGTGCCATCAGTGAGTCGGGAGGGGGCAATGAGCAGTTCTTC. This sequence encodes CAISESGGGNEQFF.

This chain joins TRBV18 and TRBJ2-1, with 7 bases fitting TRBD1. The CDR3 runs to 12 residues. The germline V gene encodes CDR1 KGHSH and CDR2 LQKENI. The V and J ends lost 5 bases and 7 bases, in that order; junction bases with no gene match: 2. The CDR3: CASSSQGNEQFF. CDR3 DNA: TGTGCCAGCTCATCACAGGGGAATGAGCAGTTCTTC.

The V call is TRBV4-3, the J call TRBJ2-7, with 12 bases that match TRBD2. The CDR3 is 15 amino acids. Germline V gives CDR1 LGHNA, CDR2 YSLEER. The V segment lost 1 base and the J segment 7 bases; nucleotides outside the gene matches: 5. This CDR3 reads CASSQAAGTSGEQYF. The CDR3 DNA reads as TGCGCCAGCAGCCAAGCCGCCGGGACTAGCGGGGAGCAGTACTTC.

The rearrangement links TRBV6-1 to TRBJ2-7; 9 nucleotides match TRBD2. The CDR3 covers 12 residues. V lost 8 bases, J lost 3 bases, and 2 bases stayed unmatched. CDR1 is MNHNS and CDR2 is SASEGT in the germline V gene. The CDR3 nucleotides read TGTGCCAGCGGACTAGCGTTCTACGAGCAGTACTTC. This encodes CASGLAFYEQYF.

The chain recombines TRBV7-8 with TRBJ2-5; 7 bases align to TRBD2. Germline CDR1 is SGHVS and CDR2 is FQNEAQ. Unmatched junction bases numbered 10, after V lost 1 base and J lost 5 bases. This CDR3 is built from 16 residues. CDR3: CASSLVRLAVGETQYF. CDR3 sequence (DNA): TGTGCCAGCAGCTTAGTTCGGCTAGCGGTGGGGGAGACCCAGTACTTC.

CDR3 sequence reads: CATSRAGVSTDTQYF. CDR3 sequence (DNA): TGTGCCACCAGCAGAGCGGGGGTGAGCACAGATACGCAGTATTTT. The chain joins TRBV15 to TRBJ2-3; perhaps TRBD2 as D (6 bases). Trimming left V 1 base short and J 0 bases short, with 8 bases between. Germline lookup yields CDR1 LNHNV and CDR2 YYDKDF (reference sequence). The CDR3 is 15 amino acids. Together with reference TRBV15 and TRBJ2-3, the CDR3 gives the full variable domain: DAMVIQNPRYQVTQFGKPVTLSCSQTLNHNVMYWYQQKSSQAPKLLFHYYDKDFNNEADTPDNFQSRRPNTSFCFLDIRSPGLGDTAMYLCATSRAGVSTDTQYFGPGTRLTVL.

The chain couples TRBV2 to TRBJ2-7; 8 bases are shared with TRBD1. CDR1 and CDR2 from the germline V gene are SNHLY and FYNNEI. J was trimmed by 5 bases and V by 6 bases; bases with no gene match: 21. The CDR3 is 18 residues long. In nucleotides, the CDR3 is TGTGCCAGCAGAGCTTCCTGGGCGCCCAGGACAGGGTCGCACGAGCAGTACTTC. Amino acid sequence: CASRASWAPRTGSHEQYF.

The chain recombines TRBV5-1 with TRBJ2-3; D call uncertain. The CDR3 runs to 14 residues. The V and J ends lost 0 bases and 8 bases respectively, with 13 bases between them. Germline lookup yields CDR1 SGHRS and CDR2 YFSETQ. The DNA for the CDR3 is TGCGCCAGCAGCTTGGATCCTGGAACCGGTACGCAGTATTTT. Its translation is CASSLDPGTGTQYF.

To note about this clone: Other DNA sequences in the sample encode the same CDR3. The chain is built from TRBV5-1 and TRBJ2-7; 8 nucleotides match TRBD1. The CDR3 runs 14 residues. CDR1 is SGHRS and CDR2 is YFSETQ in the germline V gene. Losses at the gene ends were 3 bases for V and 2 bases for J; bases not matched to a gene: 4. CDR3 region: CASSYGQGAYEQYF. In DNA form, the CDR3 reads TGCGCCAGCAGCTACGGACAGGGTGCCTACGAGCAGTACTTC.

This chain connects TRBV10-3 to TRBJ2-5; 7 bases align to TRBD2. Germline V gene sequence: CDR1 ENHRY, CDR2 SYGVKD. The CDR3 length is 14 residues. Trimming removed 10 bases from V and 5 bases from J; junction bases left unmatched: 13. The CDR3 reads CASQTSVAGETQYF. The DNA for the CDR3 is TGTGCCAGCCAAACTAGCGTGGCCGGCGAGACCCAGTACTTC.

The DNA of the CDR3 is TGTGCCTGGACCACTTTTATTCCGGGGCGGAATGAAAAACTGTTTTTT. It is translated as CAWTTFIPGRNEKLFF. V usage is TRBV30 and J usage is TRBJ1-4; possibly TRBD1 for D (5 bases). V was pared by 4 bases and J by 5 bases, with 20 bases between. There are 16 residues in the CDR3. In germline, CDR1 is GTSNPN, CDR2 SVGIG (reference sequence).

The V and J genes are TRBV27 and TRBJ1-1, with D possibly matching TRBD1 (5 bases). The V and J ends lost 3 bases and 1 base respectively, with 15 bases between them. The CDR3 consists of 16 residues. The germline CDR1 and CDR2 sequences are MNHEY and SMNVEV (reference sequence). In DNA form, the CDR3 reads TGTGCCAGCAGTTTCAGCGGGGGATGGCGGAACACTGAAGCTTTCTTT. This gives the protein CASSFSGGWRNTEAFF.

For the CDR3, the DNA is TGTGCCAGTAGTATAGAGGTGGGGAGAGGCCAGCCCCAGCATTTT. It specifies CASSIEVGRGQPQHF. This chain joins TRBV19 and TRBJ1-5; D gene unclear. The length of the CDR3 is 15 residues. The germline gives CDR1 LNHDA, CDR2 SQIVND (reference sequence). V was clipped by 0 bases and J by 7 bases, with 13 bases between them.

The gene calls are TRBV2 and TRBJ1-2; 8 bases agree with TRBD1. The CDR3 runs 15 residues. Germline V lookup: CDR1 SNHLY, CDR2 FYNNEI. The V gene end was trimmed by 6 bases and the J gene end by 5 bases; junction bases not matched to a gene: 11. The CDR3 loop is CASSGQGLESYGYTF. CDR3 DNA sequence: TGTGCCAGCAGCGGACAGGGTTTGGAGAGTTATGGCTACACCTTC.

The chain recombines TRBV15 with TRBJ2-5; 7 nucleotides align to TRBD1. The CDR3 totals 15 residues. CDR1 and CDR2 from the germline V gene are LNHNV and YYDKDF (reference sequence). V shed 0 bases, J shed 5 bases, and the junction held 6 bases outside the gene matches. The CDR3 loop is CATSRDRTGVETQYF. CDR3 nucleotides: TGTGCCACCAGCAGAGATAGAACAGGGGTGGAGACCCAGTACTTC.

The rearrangement uses TRBV2 and TRBJ2-3; TRBD2 agrees at 12 bases. Trimming removed 3 bases from V and 6 bases from J; junction bases left unmatched: 7. CDR3 length: 16 residues. Germline CDR1 is SNHLY and CDR2 is FYNNEI. The CDR3 nucleotides read TGTGCCAGCAGTGAGTCGCGGACTAGCGGGATGGATACGCAGTATTTT. Its translation is CASSESRTSGMDTQYF.

J is TRBJ2-2 and V is TRBV18; unclear D gene. This CDR3 region has 16 residues. V dropped 1 base and J dropped 1 base, with 10 bases sitting between them. Per germline, CDR1 KGHSH and CDR2 LQKENI. The CDR3 DNA reads as TGTGCCAGCTCACCACTCTTGTCGGGGAACACCGGGGAGCTGTTTTTT. Amino acid sequence: CASSPLLSGNTGELFF.

The rearrangement uses TRBV18 and TRBJ2-1; TRBD1 matches at 8 bases. The CDR3 runs 13 residues. Germline V CDR1 and CDR2: KGHSH, LQKENI. Unmatched junction bases numbered 8, after V lost 6 bases and J lost 10 bases. The CDR3 bases are TGTGCCAGCTCTCGGGGACAGGAAGAGGAGCAGTTCTTC. This gives the protein CASSRGQEEEQFF.

The sample holds a few counts of this clone. Other DNA sequences from this sample encode an identical CDR3 as well. The rearrangement joins TRBV6-5 to TRBJ2-7, with D maybe TRBD1 (6 bases). Trimming shortened V by 2 bases and J by 3 bases, and 11 bases separated the two germline ends. The CDR3 runs to 14 residues. The germline CDR1 and CDR2 sequences are MNHEY and SVGAGI. CDR3 sequence reads: CASSYGQGSYEQYF. Here the CDR3 DNA reads TGTGCCAGCAGTTACGGGCAGGGGAGCTACGAGCAGTACTTC.

The gene calls are TRBV19 and TRBJ2-7, with no clear D. This CDR3 spans 16 amino acids. V was pared by 6 bases and J by 3 bases, with 21 bases between. The germline V gene has CDR1 LNHDA and CDR2 SQIVND (reference sequence). CDR3: CASSPSFGSPIYEQYF. CDR3 in DNA: TGTGCCAGTAGCCCCTCTTTTGGGTCACCAATCTACGAGCAGTACTTC.

This clone has just a few counts. V gene TRBV7-9 combines with J gene TRBJ1-1; unclear D gene. The CDR3 is 15 amino acids. CDR1 and CDR2 from the germline V gene are SEHNR and FQNEAQ (reference sequence). V dropped 5 bases and J dropped 3 bases, with 16 bases sitting between them. Here the CDR3 DNA reads TGTGCCAGCAGCACCCCCTGGGGAGAAGACACTGAAGCTTTCTTT. It codes for CASSTPWGEDTEAFF.

CDR3: CASSAGGPGLTNEKLFF. For the CDR3, the DNA is TGTGCCAGTAGTGCAGGGGGGCCAGGCCTAACTAATGAAAAACTGTTTTTT. The chain is built from TRBV19 and TRBJ1-4; TRBD1 matches at 7 bases. V lost 5 bases and J lost 1; bases outside the gene matches: 10. There are 17 residues in the CDR3. CDR1 and CDR2 (germline): LNHDA, SQIVND (reference sequence).

This sequence joins TRBV7-9 and TRBJ1-1, with TRBD1 matching 7 bases. The CDR3 is made up of 15 amino acids. V was clipped by 5 bases and J by 1 base; unmatched bases: 7. Looked up from germline, CDR1 is SEHNR and CDR2 is FQNEAQ (reference sequence). In DNA, the CDR3 is TGTGCCAGCAGCCCCGGGACAGTTACGAACACTGAAGCTTTCTTT. Protein: CASSPGTVTNTEAFF.